The 20 T cell receptor beta chains given below trace back to one sample, sequenced in a study of Ad26.COV2.S vaccination and SARS-CoV-2 variants. The treatment is: some 19 received Ad26.COV2.S at low or high dose, single or two shots; five or six received placebo; per-sample allocation not given. After the first vaccine or placebo injection, samples were drawn on day 63. Produced via immunoSEQ multiplex PCR; TCRdb's table is partial and in-frame only. The table has 300,000 to 400,000 clones, roughly nine tenths seen once. The sequences come from peripheral blood, collected in a trial of Ad26.COV2.S vaccine versus placebo. The receptor set was obtained from a person aged 18-65 years who received the Ad26.COV2.S COVID-19 vaccine or a placebo.

The rearrangement uses TRBV9 and TRBJ2-7; D uncertain. V lost 5 bases to trimming and J lost 1 base, with 10 bases between them. CDR1 and CDR2 (germline): SGDLS, YYNGEE. The CDR3 runs 13 residues. DNA for the CDR3: TGTGCCAGCAGGACCGATGGGTCCTACGAGCAGTACTTC. It codes for CASRTDGSYEQYF.

This clone showed up just once. The chain joins TRBV2 to TRBJ2-7, with 8 bases fitting TRBD1. Germline V CDR1 and CDR2: SNHLY, FYNNEI. The V gene end was trimmed by 7 bases and the J gene end by 3 bases; junction bases not matched to a gene: 5. CDR3 length: 13 residues. CDR3 residues: CASTSTGGYEQYF. CDR3 nucleotide sequence: TGTGCCAGCACCTCAACAGGGGGCTACGAGCAGTACTTC.

The count of this clone is one. The rearrangement uses TRBV18 and TRBJ1-4; D not resolved. The germline gives CDR1 KGHSH, CDR2 LQKENI. V lost 6 bases, J lost 6 bases, and 11 bases lay in between. This CDR3 region has 13 residues. The chain's CDR3 is CASSPRLDEKLFF. The CDR3 DNA reads as TGTGCCAGCTCCCCCCGATTAGATGAAAAACTGTTTTTT.

The V gene is TRBV19, the J gene TRBJ2-3, with D tentatively TRBD1 (7 bases). This CDR3 has 14 amino acids. The germline V gene encodes CDR1 LNHDA and CDR2 SQIVND (reference sequence). Trimming stripped 5 bases from V and 5 bases from J, with 14 bases between. The CDR3: CASSGGTVEDTQYF. In nucleotides, the CDR3 is TGTGCCAGTAGTGGAGGGACAGTCGAAGATACGCAGTATTTT. The complete variable domain, with remaining parts taken from reference TRBV19 and TRBJ2-3, reads DGGITQSPKYLFRKEGQNVTLSCEQNLNHDAMYWYRQDPGQGLRLIYYSQIVNDFQKGDIAEGYSVSREKKESFPLTVTSAQKNPTAFYLCASSGGTVEDTQYFGPGTRLTVL.

In DNA, the CDR3 is TGTGCCAGCAGTCGCACCGGGACAGGGGTCGACGAGCAGTACTTC. It encodes CASSRTGTGVDEQYF. The chain recombines TRBV6-5 with TRBJ2-7, with 10 bases aligning to TRBD1. This CDR3 has 15 residues. The ends lost 5 bases at V and 5 bases at J; junction bases unmatched: 9. In germline, CDR1 is MNHEY, CDR2 SVGAGI.

The chain has TRBV19 and TRBJ2-1, with D perhaps assigned TRBD1 or TRBD2 (7 bases each). V lost 5 bases and J 3 bases, leaving 35 bases between the germline ends. This CDR3 has 22 amino acids. The germline CDR1 and CDR2 sequences are LNHDA and SQIVND (reference sequence). CDR3 sequence (DNA): TGTGCCAGTAGTCCAGGGGGTATGACGGGAGGACCCACTTCCATATTCTACAATGAGCAGTTCTTC. Its protein is CASSPGGMTGGPTSIFYNEQFF. The variable domain in full, completed from reference TRBV19 and TRBJ2-1, reads DGGITQSPKYLFRKEGQNVTLSCEQNLNHDAMYWYRQDPGQGLRLIYYSQIVNDFQKGDIAEGYSVSREKKESFPLTVTSAQKNPTAFYLCASSPGGMTGGPTSIFYNEQFFGPGTRLTVL.

The rearrangement links TRBV19 to TRBJ1-4; no clear D gene. This CDR3 spans 16 amino acids. Germline CDR1 is LNHDA and CDR2 is SQIVND (reference sequence). The germline V and J ends were trimmed by 2 bases and 7 bases, with 17 bases remaining between them. This CDR3 is CASSIRPTGGGEKLFF. The DNA for the CDR3 is TGTGCCAGTAGTATACGTCCCACGGGCGGTGGTGAAAAACTGTTTTTT.

J is TRBJ1-2 and V is TRBV5-4; TRBD1 matches 9 bases. Trimming at V came to 4 bases and at J to 6 bases, leaving 7 bases not matched to a gene. The V gene's germline CDR1 is SGHNT and CDR2 YYREEE (reference sequence). The CDR3 length is 14 residues. The DNA for the CDR3 is TGTGCCAGCAGCCCACCCACAGGGGGCGATGGCTACACCTTC. Its translation is CASSPPTGGDGYTF.

J is TRBJ2-1 and V is TRBV7-2; 11 positions match TRBD2. The CDR3 has 16 residues. Looked up from germline, CDR1 is SGHTA and CDR2 is FQGNSA. V trimming: 1 base; J trimming: 6 bases; junction bases outside the gene matches: 5. This CDR3 is CASSLVFTSGSNEQFF. CDR3 coding DNA: TGTGCCAGCAGCTTAGTATTTACTAGCGGGAGCAATGAGCAGTTCTTC.

This clone was recorded once. The chain is built from TRBV6-2 or TRBV6-3 and TRBJ1-3; maybe TRBD1 (5 bases). The CDR3 extends over 18 amino acids. The V end lost 4 bases, the J end lost 0 bases, and 19 bases lay between the germline ends. The germline CDR1 and CDR2 sequences are MNHEY and SVGEGT. The CDR3 here is CASSSSTIGARSGNTIYF. The CDR3 bases are TGTGCCAGCAGTTCATCGACGATAGGGGCCCGCTCTGGAAACACCATATATTTT.

The genes are TRBV4-1 and TRBJ1-2; D possibly corresponds to TRBD1 (5 bases). V lost 0 bases and J 4 bases, leaving 9 bases between the germline ends. The CDR3 is 14 residues long. Germline V CDR1 and CDR2: MGHRA, YSYEKL. The CDR3 is CASSQDSTGYGYTF. The CDR3 DNA is TGCGCCAGCAGCCAAGATTCTACAGGCTATGGCTACACCTTC.

J is TRBJ2-7 and V is TRBV11-1, with a tentative D call TRBD2 (5 bases). The germline gives CDR1 SGHAT, CDR2 FQDESV (reference sequence). Trimming pared 1 base from V and 6 bases from J, leaving 13 bases between. This CDR3 spans 14 amino acids. CDR3 in DNA: TGTGCCAGCAGCTTAGTCGGTTCACGGGGCGAGCAGTACTTC. It translates to CASSLVGSRGEQYF.

The CDR3 DNA follows: TGTGCCAGTAGTCCCTACGACAGCCCATCGGATGGCTACACCTTC. It encodes CASSPYDSPSDGYTF. The chain combines TRBV19 with TRBJ1-2; perhaps TRBD1 as D (5 bases). The CDR3 extends over 15 amino acids. Germline V gene lookup returns CDR1 LNHDA and CDR2 SQIVND (reference sequence). V dropped 5 bases and J dropped 6 bases, with 19 bases sitting between them.

V gene TRBV9 combines with J gene TRBJ2-7, with D maybe TRBD2 (6 bases). This CDR3 is 13 amino acids long. From germline, CDR1 is SGDLS and CDR2 YYNGEE. Deletions cut 3 bases from V and 6 bases from J, with 13 bases between. This CDR3 reads CASSGDWVGEQYF. CDR3 nucleotides: TGTGCCAGCAGCGGGGACTGGGTGGGCGAGCAGTACTTC.

The genes are TRBV6-2 or TRBV6-3 and TRBJ2-1; no reliable D call. The V end was cut by 6 bases, the J end by 0 bases, with 15 bases between. CDR1 and CDR2 from the germline V gene are MNHEY and SVGEGT. The length of the CDR3 is 16 residues. CDR3 in DNA: TGTGCCAGCAGCACAATTAGCCCGAGCTCCTACAATGAGCAGTTCTTC. Translating it yields CASSTISPSSYNEQFF.

The chain has TRBV7-3 and TRBJ2-1; TRBD1 is a possible D gene (5 bases). Trimming removed 5 bases at V and 3 bases at J, with 17 bases between. Germline V gene lookup returns CDR1 SGHTA and CDR2 FQGTGA. This CDR3 is built from 16 residues. CDR3 sequence: CASSLLLGAGYNEQFF. As DNA, the CDR3 is TGTGCCAGCAGCCTCCTTTTAGGGGCCGGCTACAATGAGCAGTTCTTC. Using reference TRBV7-3 and TRBJ2-1 for the parts outside the CDR3, the full variable domain is GAGVSQTPSNKVTEKGKYVELRCDPISGHTALYWYRQSLGQGPEFLIYFQGTGAADDSGLPNDRFFAVRPEGSVSTLKIQRTERGDSAVYLCASSLLLGAGYNEQFFGPGTRLTVL.

The V and J genes are TRBV7-3 and TRBJ2-2; possibly TRBD2 for D (6 bases). The CDR3 extends over 12 amino acids. V dropped 0 bases and J dropped 13 bases, with 9 bases sitting between them. Germline V gene sequence: CDR1 SGHTA, CDR2 FQGTGA. CDR3 in amino acids: CASSLTGGRLFF. DNA of the CDR3: TGTGCCAGCAGCTTAACTGGAGGGAGGCTGTTTTTT.

V gene TRBV7-2 combines with J gene TRBJ1-5, with 9 bases aligning to TRBD1. Germline CDR1 reads SGHTA; CDR2 reads FQGNSA. V trimming: 4 bases; J trimming: 7 bases; junction bases outside the gene matches: 2. The CDR3 spans 13 residues. The CDR3 protein is CASSYRGQQPQHF. The CDR3 DNA follows: TGTGCCAGCAGCTACAGGGGGCAACAGCCCCAGCATTTT. The whole variable domain, filled in from reference TRBV7-2 and TRBJ1-5, reads GAGVSQSPSNKVTEKGKDVELRCDPISGHTALYWYRQSLGQGLEFLIYFQGNSAPDKSGLPSDRFSAERTGGSVSTLTIQRTQQEDSAVYLCASSYRGQQPQHFGDGTRLSIL.

This chain joins TRBV7-3 and TRBJ1-2; 9 bases fit TRBD1. J was trimmed by 4 bases and V by 1 base; bases with no gene match: 7. The germline gives CDR1 SGHTA, CDR2 FQGTGA. This CDR3 region has 16 residues. Here the CDR3 reads CASSLKPGQGAYGYTF. CDR3 coding DNA: TGTGCCAGCAGCTTAAAACCGGGACAGGGTGCCTATGGCTACACCTTC.

This clone appeared a few times. This chain uses TRBV2 with TRBJ1-3, with unresolved D. The germline gives CDR1 SNHLY, CDR2 FYNNEI. The CDR3 covers 15 residues. The V gene lost 7 bases and the J gene lost 2 bases, with 15 bases spanning the gap. Written as DNA, the CDR3 is TGTGCCAGCAAAATTGAGGGATGGCCTGGAAACACCATATATTTT. Translating it yields CASKIEGWPGNTIYF.